This T cell receptor beta chain was found in a study of blood T cell repertoires in COVID-19. Study context: Specimens from acute and convalescent COVID-19 originated in the United States, Italy and Spain. The cDNA or gDNA used as material had been derived from T cells, B-cell-depleted T cells, or PBMCs.

This clone was seen only once. The CDR3 has 14 amino acids. Germline V lookup: CDR1 SGHAT, CDR2 FQNNGV. The ends were cut back, 7 bases at V and 4 bases at J, with 15 bases in the middle. As originally analysed: Nucleated cell number was recorded as an estimate derived from reference gene primer amplification. Using immunoSEQ multiplex PCR, the repertoire was profiled, and TCRdb retains in-frame clones only, with some absent. V, J and clone size are those of that table, while D and trimming were read from the DNA. The top ten clones hold about 19% of a sample with some 85,000 clones, around three quarters of them seen once.

The rearrangement uses TRBV11-2 and TRBJ2-3, with a tentative D call TRBD1 (6 bases). Sequencing was performed on peripheral blood. The receptor was derived from an elderly woman with acute or convalescent COVID-19. The CDR3 sequence: CASNLRRGADTQYF. The DNA for the CDR3 is TGTGCCAGCAACCTCCGCAGGGGAGCAGATACGCAGTATTTT. Drawing the rest from reference TRBV11-2 and TRBJ2-3, the complete variable domain is EAGVAQSPRYKIIEKRQSVAFWCNPISGHATLYWYQQILGQGPKLLIQFQNNGVVDDSQLPKDRFSAERLKGVDSTLKIQPAKLEDSAVYLCASNLRRGADTQYFGPGTRLTVL.